This T cell receptor beta chain was retrieved from a study of T-cell memory formation after mild COVID-19. Study-level results: Clones shrinking from day 15 to 85 showed even CD4/CD8 mixes; later expanders tilted CD4+. The second-wave clones peaking on day 37 were not confirmed as SARS-CoV-2-specific.

This clonotype was seen only a few times. Its cognate antigen is unknown. Trimming cost V 0 bases and J 7 bases; bases outside gene matches: 9. The germline V gene has CDR1 ENHRY and CDR2 SYGVKD. The CDR3 has 16 residues. TCRdb recomputed calls from the 5' RACE reads with MiXCR, one row per CDR3 protein. This sample yields roughly 580,000 distinct CDR3 sequences, of which 15% to 20% are seen a single time; about 12% belongs to the top ten. This clonotype was obtained from an adult woman who had mild COVID-19 (a few samples of this study predate the infection). Cell type and time point are not known. The chain is built from TRBV10-3 and TRBJ2-1; TRBD2 aligns across 7 bases. The sequenced sample was PBMCs or a T cell subset sorted from them (not recorded which). DNA of the CDR3: TGTGCCATCAGTGAGTCGGGACTATCGGCCAAGAATGAGCAGTTCTTC. Its translation: CAISESGLSAKNEQFF.